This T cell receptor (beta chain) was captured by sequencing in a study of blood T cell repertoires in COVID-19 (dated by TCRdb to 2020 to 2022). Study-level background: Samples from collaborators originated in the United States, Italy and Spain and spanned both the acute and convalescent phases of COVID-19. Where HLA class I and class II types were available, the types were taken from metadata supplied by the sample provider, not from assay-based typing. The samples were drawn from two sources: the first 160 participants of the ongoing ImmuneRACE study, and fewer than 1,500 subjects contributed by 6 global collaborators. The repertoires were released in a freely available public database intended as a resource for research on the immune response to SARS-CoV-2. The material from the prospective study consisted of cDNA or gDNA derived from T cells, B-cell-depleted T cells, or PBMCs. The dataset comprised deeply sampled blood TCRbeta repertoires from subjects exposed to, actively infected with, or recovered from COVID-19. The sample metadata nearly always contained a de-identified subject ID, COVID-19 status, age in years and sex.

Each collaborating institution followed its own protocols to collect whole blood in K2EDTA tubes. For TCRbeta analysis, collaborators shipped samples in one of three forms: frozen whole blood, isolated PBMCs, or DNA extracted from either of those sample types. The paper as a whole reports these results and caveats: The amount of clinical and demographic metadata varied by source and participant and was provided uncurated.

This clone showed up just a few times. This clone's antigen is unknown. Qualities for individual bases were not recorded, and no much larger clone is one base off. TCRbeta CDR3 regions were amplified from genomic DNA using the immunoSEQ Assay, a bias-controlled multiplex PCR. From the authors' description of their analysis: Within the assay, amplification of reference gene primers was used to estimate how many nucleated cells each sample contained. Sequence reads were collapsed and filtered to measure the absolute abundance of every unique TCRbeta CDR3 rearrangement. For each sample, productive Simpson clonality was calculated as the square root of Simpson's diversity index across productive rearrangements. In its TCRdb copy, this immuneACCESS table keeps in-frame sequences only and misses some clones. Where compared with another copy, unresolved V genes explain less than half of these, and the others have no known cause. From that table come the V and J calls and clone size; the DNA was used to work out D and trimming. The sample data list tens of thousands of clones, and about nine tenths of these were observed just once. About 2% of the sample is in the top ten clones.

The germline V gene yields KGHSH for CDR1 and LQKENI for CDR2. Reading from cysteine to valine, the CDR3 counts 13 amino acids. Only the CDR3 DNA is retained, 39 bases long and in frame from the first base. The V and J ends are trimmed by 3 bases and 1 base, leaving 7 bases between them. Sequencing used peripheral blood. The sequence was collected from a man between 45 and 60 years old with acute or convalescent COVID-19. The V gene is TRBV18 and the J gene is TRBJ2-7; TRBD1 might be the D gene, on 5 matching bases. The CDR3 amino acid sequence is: CASSPPGSYEQYV. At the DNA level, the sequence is TGTGCCAGCTCACCTCCAGGGTCCTACGAGCAGTACGTC.